The entry below gives a single T cell receptor (beta chain) sequence along with its context. The target antigen is unknown. The sample originates from a study of vaccination and CD4 T cells after COVID-19. In the study overall: Participants got two doses of BNT162b2 or mRNA-1273 vaccine. Cells were stimulated with overlapping spike peptides from SARS-CoV-2, HCoV-NL63, HCoV-OC43 and HCoV-229E. Study conclusions and caveats: From a median of roughly 21 to 38, SARS-CoV-2-reactive clonotypes increased, though not significantly.

The Oncomine TCR Beta short-read assay sequenced DNA from cultured CD4+ T cells. TCRdb called the PCR reads again in MiXCR, with one record for every CDR3 protein. The sample shows about 12,000 distinct CDR3 sequences, under 65% of them seen only once. The treatment was: roughly 10-day PBMC culture with coronavirus spike peptide pools or control peptides (ViraFEST assay). Antigen-specific T cells were expanded with peptide pools by ViraFEST, and TCRs were then sequenced. The ends were cut back, 0 bases at V and 8 bases at J, with 14 bases in the middle. The CDR3 has 14 amino acids. In germline, CDR1 is GTSNPN, CDR2 SVGIG (reference sequence).

The rearrangement joins TRBV30 to TRBJ2-1; D is unresolved. The sequenced sample was CD4+ T cells from blood, cultured in vitro. The receptor's source is a human donor who had recovered from COVID-19. The CDR3 DNA reads as TGTGCCTGGAGTGTGGTGTCAGGTATCCATGAGCAGTTCTTC. This encodes CAWSVVSGIHEQFF.